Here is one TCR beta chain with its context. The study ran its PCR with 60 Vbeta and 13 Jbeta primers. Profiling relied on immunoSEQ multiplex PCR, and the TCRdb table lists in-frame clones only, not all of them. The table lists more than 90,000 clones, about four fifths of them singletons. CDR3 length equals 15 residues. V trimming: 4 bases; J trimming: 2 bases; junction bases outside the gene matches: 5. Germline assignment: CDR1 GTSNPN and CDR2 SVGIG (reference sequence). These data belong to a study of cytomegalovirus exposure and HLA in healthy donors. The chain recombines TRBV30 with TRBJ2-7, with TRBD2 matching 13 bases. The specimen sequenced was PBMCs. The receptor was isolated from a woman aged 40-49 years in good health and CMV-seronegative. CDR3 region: CAWTGGLAGPYEQYF. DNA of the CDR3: TGTGCCTGGACGGGGGGACTAGCGGGACCCTACGAGCAGTACTTC. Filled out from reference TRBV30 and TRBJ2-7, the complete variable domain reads SQTIHQWPATLVQPVGSPLSLECTVEGTSNPNLYWYRQAAGRGLQLLFYSVGIGQISSEVPQNLSASRPQDRQFILSSKKLLLSDSGFYLCAWTGGLAGPYEQYFGPGTRLTVT.